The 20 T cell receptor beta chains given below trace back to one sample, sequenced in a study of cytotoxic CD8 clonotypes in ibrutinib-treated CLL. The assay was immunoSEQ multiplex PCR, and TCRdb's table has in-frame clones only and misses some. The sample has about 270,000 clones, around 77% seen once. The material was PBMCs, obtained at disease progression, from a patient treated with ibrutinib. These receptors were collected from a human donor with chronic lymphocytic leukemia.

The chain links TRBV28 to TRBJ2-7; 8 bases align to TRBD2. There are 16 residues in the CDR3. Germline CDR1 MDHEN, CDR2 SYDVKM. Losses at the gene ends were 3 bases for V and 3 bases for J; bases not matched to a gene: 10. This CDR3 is CASSFKVAGQLYEQYF. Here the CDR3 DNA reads TGTGCCAGCAGTTTTAAGGTAGCGGGGCAACTCTACGAGCAGTACTTC.

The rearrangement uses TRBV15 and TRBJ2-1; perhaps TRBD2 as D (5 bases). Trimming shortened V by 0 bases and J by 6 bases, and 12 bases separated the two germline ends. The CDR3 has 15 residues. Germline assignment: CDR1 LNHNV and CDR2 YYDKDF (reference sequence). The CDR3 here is CATSRDLTSLNEQFF. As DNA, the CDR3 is TGTGCCACCAGCAGAGACCTAACTAGTCTCAATGAGCAGTTCTTC. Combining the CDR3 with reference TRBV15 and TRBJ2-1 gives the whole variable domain DAMVIQNPRYQVTQFGKPVTLSCSQTLNHNVMYWYQQKSSQAPKLLFHYYDKDFNNEADTPDNFQSRRPNTSFCFLDIRSPGLGDTAMYLCATSRDLTSLNEQFFGPGTRLTVL.

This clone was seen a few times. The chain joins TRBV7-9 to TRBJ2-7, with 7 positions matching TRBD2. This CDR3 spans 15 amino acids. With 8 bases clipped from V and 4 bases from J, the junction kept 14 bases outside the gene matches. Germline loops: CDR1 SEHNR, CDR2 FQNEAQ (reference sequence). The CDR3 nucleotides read TGTGCCAGCGAGAAGAGCGGGAAAGGGGCTTACGAGCAGTACTTC. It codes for CASEKSGKGAYEQYF. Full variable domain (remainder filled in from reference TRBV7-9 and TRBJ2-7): DTGVSQNPRHKITKRGQNVTFRCDPISEHNRLYWYRQTLGQGPEFLTYFQNEAQLEKSRLLSDRFSAERPKGSFSTLEIQRTEQGDSAMYLCASEKSGKGAYEQYFGPGTRLTVT.

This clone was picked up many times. This chain's CDR3 is CASSQGRQKNTEAFF. The CDR3 DNA reads TGCGCCAGCAGCCAAGGGAGACAGAAGAACACTGAAGCTTTCTTT. This chain connects TRBV4-1 to TRBJ1-1; weak D call: TRBD1 (5 bases). The V end was cut by 1 base, the J end by 1 base, with 10 bases between. The CDR3 spans 15 residues. The germline gives CDR1 MGHRA, CDR2 YSYEKL.

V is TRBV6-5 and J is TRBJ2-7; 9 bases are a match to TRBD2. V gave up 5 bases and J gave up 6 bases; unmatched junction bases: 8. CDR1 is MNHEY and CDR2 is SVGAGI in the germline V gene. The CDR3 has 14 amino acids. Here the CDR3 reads CASSQREDLIEQYF. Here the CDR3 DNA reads TGTGCCAGCAGTCAGCGGGAGGATCTCATCGAGCAGTACTTC.

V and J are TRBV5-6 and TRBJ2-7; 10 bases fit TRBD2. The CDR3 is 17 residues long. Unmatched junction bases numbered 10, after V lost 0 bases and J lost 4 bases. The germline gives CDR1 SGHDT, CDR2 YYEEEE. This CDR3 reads CASSLAIVAGGTYEQYF. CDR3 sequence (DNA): TGTGCCAGCAGCTTGGCCATTGTAGCGGGGGGCACTTACGAGCAGTACTTC.

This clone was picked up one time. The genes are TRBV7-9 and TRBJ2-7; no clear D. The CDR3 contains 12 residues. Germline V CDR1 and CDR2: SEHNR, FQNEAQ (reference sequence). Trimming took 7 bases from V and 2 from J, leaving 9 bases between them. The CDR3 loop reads CASTLGPYEQYF. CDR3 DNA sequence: TGTGCCAGCACCCTCGGACCCTACGAGCAGTACTTC. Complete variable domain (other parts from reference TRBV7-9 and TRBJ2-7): DTGVSQNPRHKITKRGQNVTFRCDPISEHNRLYWYRQTLGQGPEFLTYFQNEAQLEKSRLLSDRFSAERPKGSFSTLEIQRTEQGDSAMYLCASTLGPYEQYFGPGTRLTVT.

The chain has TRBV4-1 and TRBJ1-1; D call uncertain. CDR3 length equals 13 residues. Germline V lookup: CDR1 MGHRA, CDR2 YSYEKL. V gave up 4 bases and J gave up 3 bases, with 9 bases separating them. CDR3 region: CASSLRLDTEAFF. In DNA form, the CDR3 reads TGCGCCAGCAGCCTACGGTTGGACACTGAAGCTTTCTTT.

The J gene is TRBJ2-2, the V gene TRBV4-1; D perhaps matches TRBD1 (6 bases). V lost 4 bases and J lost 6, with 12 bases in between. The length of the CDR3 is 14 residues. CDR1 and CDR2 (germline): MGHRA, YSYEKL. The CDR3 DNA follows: TGCGCCAGCAGCCTCGGTGGGGGCTCCGGGGAGCTGTTTTTT. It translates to CASSLGGGSGELFF.

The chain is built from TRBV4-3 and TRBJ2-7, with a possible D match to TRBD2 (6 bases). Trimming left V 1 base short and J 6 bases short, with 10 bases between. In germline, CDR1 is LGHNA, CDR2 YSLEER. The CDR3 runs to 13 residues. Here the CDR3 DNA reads TGCGCCAGCAGCCAAGTCCTGGGACTCGAGCAGTACTTC. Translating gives CASSQVLGLEQYF.

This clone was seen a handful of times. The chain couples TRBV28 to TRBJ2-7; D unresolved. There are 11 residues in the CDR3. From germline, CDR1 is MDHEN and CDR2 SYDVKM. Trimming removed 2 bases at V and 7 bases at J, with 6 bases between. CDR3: CASSLKREQYF. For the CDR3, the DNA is TGTGCCAGCAGTTTAAAAAGAGAGCAGTACTTC.

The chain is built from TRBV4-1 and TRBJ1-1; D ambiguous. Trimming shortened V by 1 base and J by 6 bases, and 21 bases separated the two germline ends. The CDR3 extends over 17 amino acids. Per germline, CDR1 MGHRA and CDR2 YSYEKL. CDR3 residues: CASSQALTRGVGAEAFF. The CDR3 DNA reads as TGCGCCAGCAGCCAAGCTCTCACCCGCGGGGTAGGCGCTGAAGCTTTCTTT.

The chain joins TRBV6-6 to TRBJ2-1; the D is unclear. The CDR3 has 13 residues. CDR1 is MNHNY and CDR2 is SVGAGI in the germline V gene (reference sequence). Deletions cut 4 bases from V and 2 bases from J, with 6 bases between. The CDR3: CASSWLAYNEQFF. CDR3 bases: TGTGCCAGCAGTTGGCTAGCCTACAATGAGCAGTTCTTC.

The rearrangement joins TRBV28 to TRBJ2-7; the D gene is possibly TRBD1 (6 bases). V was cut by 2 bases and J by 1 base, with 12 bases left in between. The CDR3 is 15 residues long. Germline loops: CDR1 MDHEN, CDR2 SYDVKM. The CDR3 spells CASSLGGGRSYEQYF. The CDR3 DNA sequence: TGTGCCAGCAGTTTAGGTGGGGGCAGGTCCTACGAGCAGTACTTC.

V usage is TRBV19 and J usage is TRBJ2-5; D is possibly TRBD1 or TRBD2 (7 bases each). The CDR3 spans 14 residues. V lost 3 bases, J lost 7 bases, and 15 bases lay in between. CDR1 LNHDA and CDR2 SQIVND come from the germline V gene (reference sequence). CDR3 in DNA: TGTGCCAGTAGTATGTCGCCAGGGGGGGGGACCCAGTACTTC. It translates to CASSMSPGGGTQYF.

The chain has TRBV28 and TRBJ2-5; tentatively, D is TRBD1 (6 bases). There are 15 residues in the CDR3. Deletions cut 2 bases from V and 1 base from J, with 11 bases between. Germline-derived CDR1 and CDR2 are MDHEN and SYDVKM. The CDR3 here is CASSLGGRGQETQYF. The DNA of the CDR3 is TGTGCCAGCAGTTTAGGCGGCAGGGGCCAAGAGACCCAGTACTTC.

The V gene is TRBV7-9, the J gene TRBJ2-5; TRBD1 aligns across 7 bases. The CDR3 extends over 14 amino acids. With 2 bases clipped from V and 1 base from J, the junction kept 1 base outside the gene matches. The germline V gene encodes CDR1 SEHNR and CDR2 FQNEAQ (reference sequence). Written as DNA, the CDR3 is TGTGCCAGCAGCTTAAACAGGGGCCAAGAGACCCAGTACTTC. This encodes CASSLNRGQETQYF.

CDR3 region: CASSLTSGSYNEQFF. Here the CDR3 DNA reads TGCGCCAGCAGCCTGACTAGCGGCTCCTACAATGAGCAGTTCTTC. The rearrangement uses TRBV4-1 and TRBJ2-1; 9 nucleotides align to TRBD2. Germline CDR1 and CDR2: MGHRA and YSYEKL. This CDR3 is 15 amino acids long. V shed 4 bases, J shed 0 bases, and the junction held 1 base outside the gene matches.

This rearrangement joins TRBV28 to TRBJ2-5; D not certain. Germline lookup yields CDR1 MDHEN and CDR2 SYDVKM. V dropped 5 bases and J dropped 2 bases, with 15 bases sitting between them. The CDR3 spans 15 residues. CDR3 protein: CASSALQEPQETQYF. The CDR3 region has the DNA TGTGCCAGCAGTGCCTTACAAGAGCCTCAAGAGACCCAGTACTTC.

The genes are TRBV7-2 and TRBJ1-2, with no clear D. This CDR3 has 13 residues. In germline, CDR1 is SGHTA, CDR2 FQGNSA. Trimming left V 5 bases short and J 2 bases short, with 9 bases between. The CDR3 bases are TGTGCCAGCAGCCTGGGATACAACTATGGCTACACCTTC. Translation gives CASSLGYNYGYTF.